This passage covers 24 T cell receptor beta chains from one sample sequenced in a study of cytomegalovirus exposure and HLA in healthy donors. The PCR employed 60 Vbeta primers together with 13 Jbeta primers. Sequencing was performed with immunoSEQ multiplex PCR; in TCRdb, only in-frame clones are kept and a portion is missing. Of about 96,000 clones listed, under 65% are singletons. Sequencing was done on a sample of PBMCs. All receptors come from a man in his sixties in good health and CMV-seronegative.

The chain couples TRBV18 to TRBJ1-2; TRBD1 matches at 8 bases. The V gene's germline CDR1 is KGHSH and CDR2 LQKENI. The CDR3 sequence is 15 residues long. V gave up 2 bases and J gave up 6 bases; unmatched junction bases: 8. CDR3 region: CASSPSGDRNNGYTF. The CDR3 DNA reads TGTGCCAGCTCACCAAGTGGGGACAGGAATAATGGCTACACCTTC.

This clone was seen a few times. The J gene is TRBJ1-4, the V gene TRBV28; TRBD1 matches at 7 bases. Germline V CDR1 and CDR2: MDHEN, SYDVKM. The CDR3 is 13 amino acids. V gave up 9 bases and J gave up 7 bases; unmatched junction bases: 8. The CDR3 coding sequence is TGTGCCAGTTACGACAGGGATGGTGAAAAACTGTTTTTT. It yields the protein CASYDRDGEKLFF. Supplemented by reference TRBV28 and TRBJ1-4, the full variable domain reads DVKVTQSSRYLVKRTGEKVFLECVQDMDHENMFWYRQDPGLGLRLIYFSYDVKMKEKGDIPEGYSVSREKKERFSLILESASTNQTSMYLCASYDRDGEKLFFGSGTQLSVL.

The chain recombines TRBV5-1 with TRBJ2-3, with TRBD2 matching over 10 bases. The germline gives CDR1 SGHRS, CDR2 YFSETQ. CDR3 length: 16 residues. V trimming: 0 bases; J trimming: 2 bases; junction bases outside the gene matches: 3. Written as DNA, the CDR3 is TGCGCCAGCAGCTTGGATAGCGGGGGGACCACAGATACGCAGTATTTT. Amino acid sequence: CASSLDSGGTTDTQYF.

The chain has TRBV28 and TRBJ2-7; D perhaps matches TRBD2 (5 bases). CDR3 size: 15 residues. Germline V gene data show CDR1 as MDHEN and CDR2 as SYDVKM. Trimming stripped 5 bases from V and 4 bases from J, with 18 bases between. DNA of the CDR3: TGTGCCAGCAGTCCCACGGGGTTAGTTTTATACGAGCAGTACTTC. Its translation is CASSPTGLVLYEQYF.

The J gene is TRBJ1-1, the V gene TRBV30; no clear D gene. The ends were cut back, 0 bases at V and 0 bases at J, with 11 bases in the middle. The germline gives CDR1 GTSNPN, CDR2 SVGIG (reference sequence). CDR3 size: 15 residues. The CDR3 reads CAWSVQRPMNTEAFF. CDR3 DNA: TGTGCCTGGAGTGTACAGAGACCGATGAACACTGAAGCTTTCTTT. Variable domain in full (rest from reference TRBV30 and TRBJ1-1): SQTIHQWPATLVQPVGSPLSLECTVEGTSNPNLYWYRQAAGRGLQLLFYSVGIGQISSEVPQNLSASRPQDRQFILSSKKLLLSDSGFYLCAWSVQRPMNTEAFFGQGTRLTVV.

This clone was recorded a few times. CDR3 protein: CASSSGPQRDEKLFF. CDR3 sequence (DNA): TGTGCCAGCAGTTCAGGACCCCAGAGGGATGAAAAACTGTTTTTT. This chain joins TRBV6-6 and TRBJ1-4; D remains unclear. Trimming cost V 4 bases and J 6 bases, with 15 bases left between them. The CDR3 has 15 residues. Germline loops: CDR1 MNHNY, CDR2 SVGAGI (reference sequence).

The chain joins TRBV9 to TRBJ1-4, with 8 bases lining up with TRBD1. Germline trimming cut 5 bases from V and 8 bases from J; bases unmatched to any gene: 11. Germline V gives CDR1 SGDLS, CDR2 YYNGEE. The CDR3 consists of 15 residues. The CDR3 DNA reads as TGTGCCAGCAGTTCTGAAGGCAGGGGGCGCGAAAAACTGTTTTTT. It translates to CASSSEGRGREKLFF.

The CDR3 DNA reads TGTGCCAGCTCACCAATACCACAGGGAGGGAACTACGAGCAGTACTTC. Translation gives CASSPIPQGGNYEQYF. The V gene is TRBV18, the J gene TRBJ2-7; a weak D match, TRBD2 (7 bases). Germline lookup yields CDR1 KGHSH and CDR2 LQKENI. The CDR3 runs 16 residues. Between the trimmed V and J ends, which lost 2 bases and 3 bases, there was a span of 17 bases.

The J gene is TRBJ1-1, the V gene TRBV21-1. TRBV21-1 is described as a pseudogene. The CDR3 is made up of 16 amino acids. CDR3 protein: CASSKPTRWRNTEAFF. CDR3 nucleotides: TGTGCCAGCAGCAAACCTACGAGGTGGCGAAACACTGAAGCTTTCTTT.

For the CDR3, the DNA is TGCGCCAGCAGCTTGGCCGGCGGGGCAGCTGGTTCAGATACGCAGTATTTT. Translation gives CASSLAGGAAGSDTQYF. V usage is TRBV5-1 and J usage is TRBJ2-3; D is perhaps TRBD2 (6 bases). The germline V gene has CDR1 SGHRS and CDR2 YFSETQ. Trimming cost V 0 bases and J 4 bases, with 18 bases left between them. CDR3 size: 17 residues.

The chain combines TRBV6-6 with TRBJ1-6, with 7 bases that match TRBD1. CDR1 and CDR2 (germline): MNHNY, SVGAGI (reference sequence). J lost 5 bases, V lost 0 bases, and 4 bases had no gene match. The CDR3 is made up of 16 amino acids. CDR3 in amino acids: CASSYSWGQHNSPLHF. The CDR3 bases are TGTGCCAGCAGTTACTCCTGGGGACAGCATAATTCACCCCTCCACTTT.

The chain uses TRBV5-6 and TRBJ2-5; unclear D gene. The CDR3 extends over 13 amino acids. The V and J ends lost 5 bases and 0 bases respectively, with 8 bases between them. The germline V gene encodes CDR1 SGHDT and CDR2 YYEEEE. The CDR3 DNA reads TGTGCCAGCAGTCCCCAGAACCAAGAGACCCAGTACTTC. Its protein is CASSPQNQETQYF.

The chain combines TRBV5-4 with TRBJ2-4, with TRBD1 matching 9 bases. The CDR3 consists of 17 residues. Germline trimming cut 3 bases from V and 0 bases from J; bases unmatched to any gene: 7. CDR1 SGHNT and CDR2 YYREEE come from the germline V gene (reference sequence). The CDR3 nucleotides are TGTGCCAGCAGCTACTTGGGACAGGGATTAGCCAAAAACATTCAGTACTTC. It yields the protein CASSYLGQGLAKNIQYF.

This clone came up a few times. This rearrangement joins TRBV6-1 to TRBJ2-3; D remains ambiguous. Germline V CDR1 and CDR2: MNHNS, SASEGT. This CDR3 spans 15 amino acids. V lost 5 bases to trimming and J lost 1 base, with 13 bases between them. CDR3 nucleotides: TGTGCCAGCAGTAAGCAGAGCCGGGGCACAGATACGCAGTATTTT. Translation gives CASSKQSRGTDTQYF.

The CDR3 DNA reads TGTGCCAGCAGGAGGACACTCGGCTCTGGAAACACCATATATTTT. Its protein product is CASRRTLGSGNTIYF. The chain joins TRBV2 to TRBJ1-3, with D perhaps matching TRBD1 (5 bases). Germline CDR1 SNHLY, CDR2 FYNNEI. The CDR3 contains 15 residues. V shed 6 bases and J shed 0 bases, with 12 bases lying between them.

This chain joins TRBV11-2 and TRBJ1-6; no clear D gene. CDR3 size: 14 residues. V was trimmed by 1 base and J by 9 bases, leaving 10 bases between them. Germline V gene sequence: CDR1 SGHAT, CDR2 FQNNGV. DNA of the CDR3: TGTGCCAGCAGCTTAGGTTTCCTAGGTTCACCCCTCCACTTT. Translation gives CASSLGFLGSPLHF.

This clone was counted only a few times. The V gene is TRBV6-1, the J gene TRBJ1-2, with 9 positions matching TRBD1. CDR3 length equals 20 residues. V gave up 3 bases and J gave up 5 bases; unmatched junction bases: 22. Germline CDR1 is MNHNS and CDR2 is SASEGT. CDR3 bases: TGTGCCAGCAGTGATGGATTACTGGGACAGGGATTTCGCGGCTCATATGGCTACACCTTC. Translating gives CASSDGLLGQGFRGSYGYTF.

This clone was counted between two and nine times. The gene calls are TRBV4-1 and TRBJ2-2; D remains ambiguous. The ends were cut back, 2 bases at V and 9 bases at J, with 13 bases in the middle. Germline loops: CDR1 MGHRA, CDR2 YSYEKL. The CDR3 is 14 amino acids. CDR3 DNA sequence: TGCGCCAGCAGCCAAATGGAGAGGCTCCGGGAGCTGTTTTTT. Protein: CASSQMERLRELFF.

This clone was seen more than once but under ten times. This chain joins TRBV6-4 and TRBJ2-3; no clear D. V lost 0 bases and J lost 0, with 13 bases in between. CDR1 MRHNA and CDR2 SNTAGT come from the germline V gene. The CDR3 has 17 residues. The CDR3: CASSDSSLGDSTDTQYF. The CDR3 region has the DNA TGTGCCAGCAGTGACTCTAGTCTGGGCGACAGCACAGATACGCAGTATTTT.

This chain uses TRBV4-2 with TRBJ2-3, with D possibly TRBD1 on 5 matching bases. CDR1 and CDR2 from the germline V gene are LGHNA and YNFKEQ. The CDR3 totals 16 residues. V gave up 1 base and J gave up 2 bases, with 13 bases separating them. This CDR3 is CASSQVSSGNTDTQYF. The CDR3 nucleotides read TGTGCCAGCAGCCAAGTATCGTCAGGGAACACAGATACGCAGTATTTT.

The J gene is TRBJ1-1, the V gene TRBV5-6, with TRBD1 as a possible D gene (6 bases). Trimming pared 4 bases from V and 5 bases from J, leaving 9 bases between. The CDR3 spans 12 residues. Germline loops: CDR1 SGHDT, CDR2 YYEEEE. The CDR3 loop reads CASSRTVTEAFF. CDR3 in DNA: TGTGCCAGCAGCCGGACAGTAACTGAAGCTTTCTTT.

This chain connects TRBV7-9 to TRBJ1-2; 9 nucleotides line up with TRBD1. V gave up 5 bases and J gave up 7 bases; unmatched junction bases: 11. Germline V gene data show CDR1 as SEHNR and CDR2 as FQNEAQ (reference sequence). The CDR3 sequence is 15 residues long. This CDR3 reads CASSGEGQGVGGYTF. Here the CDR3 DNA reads TGTGCCAGCAGCGGCGAGGGACAGGGAGTTGGTGGCTACACCTTC.

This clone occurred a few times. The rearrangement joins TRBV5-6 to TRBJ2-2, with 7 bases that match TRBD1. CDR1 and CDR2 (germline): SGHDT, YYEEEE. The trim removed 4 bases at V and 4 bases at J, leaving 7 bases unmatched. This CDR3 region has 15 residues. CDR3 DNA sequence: TGTGCCAGCAGCACGCACAGGGGCAGCACCGGGGAGCTGTTTTTT. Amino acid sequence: CASSTHRGSTGELFF.

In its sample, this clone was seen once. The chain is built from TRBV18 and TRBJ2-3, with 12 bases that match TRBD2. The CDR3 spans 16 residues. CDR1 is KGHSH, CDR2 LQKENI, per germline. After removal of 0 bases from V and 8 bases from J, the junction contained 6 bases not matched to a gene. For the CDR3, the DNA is TGTGCCAGCTCACCACCGACTAGCGGGAGTTTTGGTACGCAGTATTTT. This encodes CASSPPTSGSFGTQYF.